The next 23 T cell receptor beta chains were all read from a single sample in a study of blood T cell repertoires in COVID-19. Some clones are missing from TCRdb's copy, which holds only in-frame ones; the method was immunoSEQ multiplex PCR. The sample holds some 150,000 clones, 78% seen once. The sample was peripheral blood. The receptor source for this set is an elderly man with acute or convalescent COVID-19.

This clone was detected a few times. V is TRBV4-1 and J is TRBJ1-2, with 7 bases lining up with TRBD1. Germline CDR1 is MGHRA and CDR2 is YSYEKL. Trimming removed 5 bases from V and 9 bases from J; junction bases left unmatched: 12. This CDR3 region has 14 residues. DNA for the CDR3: TGCGCCAGCAGCACCCCGAAGGACAGGTCTCGCTACACCTTC. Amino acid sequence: CASSTPKDRSRYTF.

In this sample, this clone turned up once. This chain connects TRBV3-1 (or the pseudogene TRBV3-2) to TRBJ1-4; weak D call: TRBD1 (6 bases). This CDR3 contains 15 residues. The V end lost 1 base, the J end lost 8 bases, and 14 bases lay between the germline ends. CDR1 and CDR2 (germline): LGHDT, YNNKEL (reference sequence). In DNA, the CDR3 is TGTGCCAGCAGCCAAGCCGCCAGGGGTAGGGAAAAACTGTTTTTT. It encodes CASSQAARGREKLFF.

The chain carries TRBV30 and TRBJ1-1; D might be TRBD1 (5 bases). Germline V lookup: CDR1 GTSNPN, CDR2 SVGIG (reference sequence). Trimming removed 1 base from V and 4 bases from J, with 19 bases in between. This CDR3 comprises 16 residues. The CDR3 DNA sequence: TGTGCCTGGAGTGGCCCGGGGTATGGGGGGTCCACTGAAGCTTTCTTT. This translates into CAWSGPGYGGSTEAFF. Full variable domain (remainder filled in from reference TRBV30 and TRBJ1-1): SQTIHQWPATLVQPVGSPLSLECTVEGTSNPNLYWYRQAAGRGLQLLFYSVGIGQISSEVPQNLSASRPQDRQFILSSKKLLLSDSGFYLCAWSGPGYGGSTEAFFGQGTRLTVV.

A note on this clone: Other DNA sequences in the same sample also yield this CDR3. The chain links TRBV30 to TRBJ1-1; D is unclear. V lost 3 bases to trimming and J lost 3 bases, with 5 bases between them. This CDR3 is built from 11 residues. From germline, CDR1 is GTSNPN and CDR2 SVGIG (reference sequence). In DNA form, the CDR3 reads TGTGCCTGGAGCCGGGACACTGAAGCTTTCTTT. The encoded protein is CAWSRDTEAFF.

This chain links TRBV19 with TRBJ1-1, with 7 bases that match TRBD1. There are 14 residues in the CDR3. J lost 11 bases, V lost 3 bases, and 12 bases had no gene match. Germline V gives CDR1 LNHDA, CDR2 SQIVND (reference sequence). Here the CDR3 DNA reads TGTGCCAGTAGTATTAGTTACGGAGGGGGCAACGCTTTCTTT. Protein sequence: CASSISYGGGNAFF.

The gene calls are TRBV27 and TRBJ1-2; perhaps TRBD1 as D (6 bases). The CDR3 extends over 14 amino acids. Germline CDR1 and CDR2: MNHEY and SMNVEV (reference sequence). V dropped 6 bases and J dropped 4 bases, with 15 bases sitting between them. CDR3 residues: CASSTQGKGYGYTF. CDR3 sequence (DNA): TGTGCCAGCAGCACACAGGGAAAAGGCTATGGCTACACCTTC.

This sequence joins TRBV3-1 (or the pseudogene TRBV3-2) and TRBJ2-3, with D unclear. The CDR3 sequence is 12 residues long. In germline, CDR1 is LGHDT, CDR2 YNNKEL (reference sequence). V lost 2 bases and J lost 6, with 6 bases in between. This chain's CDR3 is CASSQNADTQYF. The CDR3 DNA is TGTGCCAGCAGCCAAAACGCGGATACGCAGTATTTT.

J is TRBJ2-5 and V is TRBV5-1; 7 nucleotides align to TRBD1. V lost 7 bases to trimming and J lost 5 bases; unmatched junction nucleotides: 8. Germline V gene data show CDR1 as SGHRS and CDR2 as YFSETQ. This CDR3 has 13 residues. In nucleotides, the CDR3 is TGCGCCAGCTCGGGACAGACCGGGGAGACCCAGTACTTC. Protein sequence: CASSGQTGETQYF.

CDR3 in amino acids: CASSYSLMGSRTDTQYF. In DNA, the CDR3 is TGTGCCAGCAGTTACTCGTTAATGGGCAGTCGCACAGATACGCAGTATTTT. V and J are TRBV6-2 or TRBV6-3 and TRBJ2-3; no firm D call. Trimming took 0 bases from V and 1 from J, leaving 14 bases between them. The CDR3 is 17 amino acids. In germline, CDR1 is MNHEY, CDR2 SVGEGT.

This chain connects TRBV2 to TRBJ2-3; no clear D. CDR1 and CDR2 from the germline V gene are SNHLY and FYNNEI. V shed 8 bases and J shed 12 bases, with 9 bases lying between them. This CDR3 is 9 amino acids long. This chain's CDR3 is CASGPFQYF. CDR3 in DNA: TGTGCCAGCGGGCCCTTCCAGTATTTT.

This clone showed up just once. CDR3 amino acids: CASSLLGQGAGEQFF. The CDR3, as DNA: TGTGCCAGCAGCTTACTGGGACAGGGGGCGGGGGAGCAGTTCTTC. This sequence joins TRBV7-6 and TRBJ2-1, with 12 positions matching TRBD1. The CDR3 has 15 residues. Trimming removed 2 bases from V and 10 bases from J; junction bases left unmatched: 6. Germline V gives CDR1 SGHVS, CDR2 FNYEAQ.

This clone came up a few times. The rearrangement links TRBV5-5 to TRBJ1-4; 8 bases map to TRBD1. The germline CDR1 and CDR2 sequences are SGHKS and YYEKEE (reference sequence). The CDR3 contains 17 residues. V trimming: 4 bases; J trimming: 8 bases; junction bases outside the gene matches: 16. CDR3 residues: CASSPVSSGTGIEKLFF. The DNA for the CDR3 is TGTGCCAGCAGCCCAGTGTCGTCCGGGACAGGAATCGAAAAACTGTTTTTT.

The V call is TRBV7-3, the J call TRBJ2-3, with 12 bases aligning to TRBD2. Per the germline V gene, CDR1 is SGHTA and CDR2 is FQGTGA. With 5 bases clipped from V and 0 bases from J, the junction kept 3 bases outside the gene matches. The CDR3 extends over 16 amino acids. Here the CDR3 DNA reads TGTGCCAGCAGCAAAACTAGCGGGGGGAGCACAGATACGCAGTATTTT. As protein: CASSKTSGGSTDTQYF.

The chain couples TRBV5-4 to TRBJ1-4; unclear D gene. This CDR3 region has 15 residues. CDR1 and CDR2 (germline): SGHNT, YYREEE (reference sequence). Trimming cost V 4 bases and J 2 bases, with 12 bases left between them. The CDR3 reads CASSIRGGTNEKLFF. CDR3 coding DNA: TGTGCCAGCAGCATCCGGGGAGGCACTAATGAAAAACTGTTTTTT.

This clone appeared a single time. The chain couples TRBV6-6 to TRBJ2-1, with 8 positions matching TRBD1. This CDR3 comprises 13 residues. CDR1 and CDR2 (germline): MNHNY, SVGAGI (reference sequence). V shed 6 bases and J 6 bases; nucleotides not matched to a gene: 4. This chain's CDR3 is CASSGQGSNEQFF. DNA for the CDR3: TGTGCCAGCAGCGGACAGGGAAGCAATGAGCAGTTCTTC.

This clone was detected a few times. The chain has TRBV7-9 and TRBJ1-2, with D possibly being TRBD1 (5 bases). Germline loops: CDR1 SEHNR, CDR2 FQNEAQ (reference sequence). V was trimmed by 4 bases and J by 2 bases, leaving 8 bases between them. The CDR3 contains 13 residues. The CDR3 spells CASSSTENYGYTF. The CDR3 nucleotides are TGTGCCAGCAGCTCGACAGAAAACTATGGCTACACCTTC. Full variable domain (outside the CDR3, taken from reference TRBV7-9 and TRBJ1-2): DTGVSQNPRHKITKRGQNVTFRCDPISEHNRLYWYRQTLGQGPEFLTYFQNEAQLEKSRLLSDRFSAERPKGSFSTLEIQRTEQGDSAMYLCASSSTENYGYTFGSGTRLTVV.

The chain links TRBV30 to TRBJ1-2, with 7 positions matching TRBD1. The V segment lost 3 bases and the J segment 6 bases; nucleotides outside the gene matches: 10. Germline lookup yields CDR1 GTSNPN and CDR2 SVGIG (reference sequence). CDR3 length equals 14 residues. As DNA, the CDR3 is TGTGCCTGGAGATCTTACGGGACAGTGGATGGCTACACCTTC. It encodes CAWRSYGTVDGYTF.

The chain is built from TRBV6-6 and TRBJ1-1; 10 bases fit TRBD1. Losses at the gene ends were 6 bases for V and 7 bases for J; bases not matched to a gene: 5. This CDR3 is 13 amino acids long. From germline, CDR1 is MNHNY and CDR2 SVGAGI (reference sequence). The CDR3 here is CASRGRTGGEAFF. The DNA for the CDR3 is TGTGCCAGCAGGGGGCGGACAGGGGGTGAAGCTTTCTTT.

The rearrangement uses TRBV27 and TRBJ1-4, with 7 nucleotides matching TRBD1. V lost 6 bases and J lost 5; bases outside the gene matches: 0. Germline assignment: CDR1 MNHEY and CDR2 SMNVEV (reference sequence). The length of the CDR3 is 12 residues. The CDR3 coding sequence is TGTGCCAGCAGGACAGGGAATGAAAAACTGTTTTTT. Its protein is CASRTGNEKLFF.

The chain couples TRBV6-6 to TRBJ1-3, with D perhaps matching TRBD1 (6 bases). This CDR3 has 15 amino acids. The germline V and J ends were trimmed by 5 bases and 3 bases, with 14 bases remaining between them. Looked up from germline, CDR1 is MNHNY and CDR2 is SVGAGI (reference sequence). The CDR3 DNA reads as TGTGCCAGCAGTAACACCGGACAGTATGGAAACACCATATATTTT. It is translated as CASSNTGQYGNTIYF.

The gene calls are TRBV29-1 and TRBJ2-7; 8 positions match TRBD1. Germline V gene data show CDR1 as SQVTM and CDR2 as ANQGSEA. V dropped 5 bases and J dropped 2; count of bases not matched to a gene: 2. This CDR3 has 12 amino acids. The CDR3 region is CSVRTGTYEQYF. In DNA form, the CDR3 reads TGCAGCGTTCGGACAGGGACCTACGAGCAGTACTTC.

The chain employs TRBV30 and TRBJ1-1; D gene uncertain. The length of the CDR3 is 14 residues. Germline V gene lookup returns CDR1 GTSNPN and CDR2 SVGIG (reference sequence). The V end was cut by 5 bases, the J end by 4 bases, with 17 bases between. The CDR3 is CAWLVHGVSTEAFF. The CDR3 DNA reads TGTGCCTGGTTAGTGCACGGGGTGAGCACTGAAGCTTTCTTT.

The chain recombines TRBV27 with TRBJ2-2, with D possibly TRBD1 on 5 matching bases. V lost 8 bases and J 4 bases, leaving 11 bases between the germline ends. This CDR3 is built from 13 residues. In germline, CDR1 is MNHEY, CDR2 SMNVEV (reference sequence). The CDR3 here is CASCRVGTGELFF. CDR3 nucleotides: TGTGCCAGCTGCAGGGTTGGCACCGGGGAGCTGTTTTTT.